Listed here are 3 T cell receptor beta chains from one sample, sequenced in a study of cytomegalovirus exposure and HLA in healthy donors listed by TCRdb under 2017. Libraries were made using the immunoSEQ multiplex PCR assay. For the multiplex PCR, a mixture combining 60 forward primers for TCR Vbeta segments and 13 reverse primers for TCR Jbeta segments was used. TCRdb's version of the immuneACCESS table is confined to in-frame rearrangements and falls short of the full clone set. An unresolved V gene accounts for under half of the shortfall where checked; the remainder is of unknown origin. A total of 99,000 or so clones appear in this sample, roughly three quarters of them only once. The biggest ten clones account for 2.5% to 3.5% of the sample. Sequencing input: PBMCs. Source of these receptors: a man aged 30 to 39 in good health and CMV-seronegative.

The chain uses TRBV29-1 and TRBJ1-1; D is uncertain. The CDR3 sequence is 13 residues long. The germline V and J ends were trimmed by 7 bases and 3 bases, with 15 bases remaining between them. Germline-derived CDR1 and CDR2 are SQVTM and ANQGSEA. The CDR3 is CSASNRDYTEAFF. The DNA for the CDR3 is TGCAGCGCTTCAAATCGAGATTACACTGAAGCTTTCTTT.

V and J are TRBV19 and TRBJ1-1, with D possibly matching TRBD1 (6 bases). V was cut by 5 bases and J by 8 bases, with 9 bases left in between. The germline V gene has CDR1 LNHDA and CDR2 SQIVND (reference sequence). There are 11 residues in the CDR3. The CDR3 DNA reads TGTGCCAGTAGTCAAGGGACAGAAGCTTTCTTT. Translating it yields CASSQGTEAFF.

This clone has a handful of counts. The chain combines TRBV7-9 with TRBJ2-7; D may be TRBD1 (6 bases). Germline CDR1 and CDR2: SEHNR and FQNEAQ (reference sequence). V was cut by 11 bases and J by 5 bases, with 19 bases left in between. The CDR3 loop spans 13 amino acids. CDR3 loop: CALARSGGDEQYF. The CDR3 DNA reads as TGTGCCCTCGCCCGCAGTGGGGGCGACGAGCAGTACTTC.